A selection of T cell receptor beta chains follows, all from one sample in a study of Ad26.COV2.S vaccination and SARS-CoV-2 variants. The table came from immunoSEQ multiplex PCR; TCRdb's copy has only in-frame clones and leaves some out. The sample includes approximately 410,000 clones, about 90% of them seen just once. This material consisted of peripheral blood, taken in a trial of Ad26.COV2.S vaccine versus placebo. The origin of the receptors is a person between 18 and 60 years old who received the Ad26.COV2.S COVID-19 vaccine or a placebo. Each CDR3 is given with its conserved first and last residue. The D gene is left open where the match is weak. Size values are once, few and many counts, or a class for expanded clones, and some rows have none.

j_gene	abundance	d_gene	v_gene	CDR3nt	CDR3aa
TRBJ2-7	NA	TRBD1	TRBV2	TGTGCCAGCATTAGGGACAGATACGAGCAGTACTTC	CASIRDRYEQYF
TRBJ2-1	NA	NA	TRBV7-9	TGTGCCAGCAGCTCCCGGGACTCAGGTCTCGATGAGCAGTTCTTC	CASSSRDSGLDEQFF
TRBJ2-1	NA	TRBD2	TRBV4-1	TGCGCCAGCAGCCAGCCTCTAGCGGGGGGAAAGAATGAGCAGTTCTTC	CASSQPLAGGKNEQFF
TRBJ1-5	NA	TRBD1	TRBV6-4	TGTGCCAGCAGTCACAAGGGGGCGCCGGGGCAGCCCCAGCATTTT	CASSHKGAPGQPQHF
TRBJ2-7	NA	NA	TRBV4-3	TGCGCCAGCAGCCAAGATTTCGGAGGGGACAACTCCTACGAGCAGTACTTC	CASSQDFGGDNSYEQYF
TRBJ2-7	NA	TRBD1	TRBV4-3	TGCGCCAGCAGCCCCTCAGGACAGGGCTACGAGCAGTACTTC	CASSPSGQGYEQYF
TRBJ2-7	once	NA	TRBV5-1	TGCGCCAGCAGCCTTACAGGGGAGCAGTACTTC	CASSLTGEQYF
TRBJ1-2	NA	NA	TRBV9	TGTGCCAGCAGCGCGGGGGGCGGGACCTATGGCTACACCTTC	CASSAGGGTYGYTF
TRBJ2-5	NA	NA	TRBV19	TGTGCCAGTAGTATGTCCGGGACTCGCCGAGAGACCCAGTACTTC	CASSMSGTRRETQYF
TRBJ2-7	NA	NA	TRBV9	TGTGCCAGCAGCCCCCTGGGCGACTCCTACGAGCAGTACTTC	CASSPLGDSYEQYF
TRBJ2-5	NA	TRBD1	TRBV5-6	TGTGCCAGCAGCCTGCTTGGGTCGACAGGGGGCACAGAGACCCAGTACTTC	CASSLLGSTGGTETQYF
TRBJ1-6	NA	NA	TRBV27	TGTGCCAGCAGTTGGACGGGGCATTCACCCCTCCACTTT	CASSWTGHSPLHF
TRBJ2-7	once	TRBD2	TRBV10-1	TGCGCCAGCATCCCACTAGCGGGGCTCTCCTACGAGCAGTACTTC	CASIPLAGLSYEQYF
TRBJ1-1	NA	NA	TRBV6-5	TGTGCCAGCAGACGCGACAGCAAGAACACTGAAGCTTTCTTT	CASRRDSKNTEAFF
TRBJ2-2	NA	TRBD2	TRBV7-2	TGTGCAGCAGGGCGGGGGAGGGGAACCGGGGAGCTGTTTTTT	CAAGRGRGTGELFF
TRBJ1-2	NA	NA	TRBV27	TGTGCCAGCAGTTCCTACCCTTTAGGACGGCCCTATGGCTACACCTTC	CASSSYPLGRPYGYTF
TRBJ2-7	NA	TRBD1	TRBV9	TGTGCCAGCAGCGTGTCTGGGACAGGGGTCTACGAGCAGTACTTC	CASSVSGTGVYEQYF
TRBJ1-5	NA	NA	TRBV7-8	TGTGCCAGCAGCTTTTTGGGTTTGGGTCAGCCCCAGCATTTT	CASSFLGLGQPQHF
TRBJ1-6	NA	NA	TRBV7-8	TGTGCCAGCAGCCGAACACAGGGCCCTTCACCCCTCCACTTT	CASSRTQGPSPLHF
TRBJ1-5	once	NA	TRBV6-5	TGTGCCAGCAAGGGAACGGGCAGCGGGCCCCAGCATTTT	CASKGTGSGPQHF
TRBJ1-4	NA	TRBD1	TRBV27	TGTGCCAGCCGCGGACAGGGGGTTGAAAAACTGTTTTTT	CASRGQGVEKLFF
TRBJ2-1	NA	TRBD2	TRBV23-1	TGCGCCAGGGGACTAGCGGGGGGGTACAATGAGCAGTTCTTC	CARGLAGGYNEQFF
TRBJ1-2	NA	TRBD1	TRBV7-9	TGTGCCAGCAGCAAAACAGGGGGGTCTTATGGCTACACCTTC	CASSKTGGSYGYTF
TRBJ1-1	NA	NA	TRBV10-3	TGTGCCATCAGTGACCCGGGGCCCGTTGAAGCTTTCTTT	CAISDPGPVEAFF
TRBJ1-2	NA	TRBD1	TRBV4-3	TGCGCCAGCAGCCAAACAGGGGGTCTTAACTATGGCTACACCTTC	CASSQTGGLNYGYTF
TRBJ2-1	NA	NA	TRBV9	TGTGCCAGCAGCGTTGAAAAGGGTCGGTACAATGAGCAGTTCTTC	CASSVEKGRYNEQFF
TRBJ1-5	NA	NA	TRBV6-6	TGTGCCAGCAGTTCAACCGGGACCCCTAATCAGCCCCAGCATTTT	CASSSTGTPNQPQHF
TRBJ1-4	NA	NA	TRBV4-3	TGCGCCAGCAGCCAAGGTGTAGGGGGAGGAACTAATGAAAAACTGTTTTTT	CASSQGVGGGTNEKLFF
TRBJ2-7	once	NA	TRBV27	TGTGCCAGCAGTACTTTACCGTCTCACGAGCAGTACTTC	CASSTLPSHEQYF
TRBJ2-2	NA	NA	TRBV29-1	TGCAGCAAGGGGAAGGGGGGTACCGGGGAGCTGTTTTTT	CSKGKGGTGELFF
TRBJ2-3	NA	NA	TRBV4-3	TGCGCCAGCAGTCCAGGCGGTGTAGGGCTCACAGATACGCAGTATTTT	CASSPGGVGLTDTQYF
TRBJ1-1	NA	NA	TRBV7-9	TGTGCCAGCAGCTTATACAACACTGAAGCTTTCTTT	CASSLYNTEAFF
TRBJ2-5	NA	NA	TRBV2	TGTGCCAGCACTGGGAGTGGGCGTGGGGAAGAGACCCAGTACTTC	CASTGSGRGEETQYF
TRBJ1-1	NA	NA	TRBV6-5	TGTGCCAGCAGTTACTCGGGCCGCCGCGAGACTTTCTTT	CASSYSGRRETFF
TRBJ2-3	NA	TRBD2	TRBV9	TGTGCCAGCAGCGTAATCGCGGGGGGCACAGATACGCAGTATTTT	CASSVIAGGTDTQYF
TRBJ1-1	NA	NA	TRBV6-1	TGTGCCAGCAGTCCGCAAGACACTGAAGCTTTCTTT	CASSPQDTEAFF
TRBJ2-1	NA	NA	TRBV7-8	TGTGCCAGCAGCTCTGTGGGTCAGGGGCTGTATGAGCAGTTCTTC	CASSSVGQGLYEQFF
TRBJ1-4	NA	TRBD1	TRBV6-5	TGTGCCAGCAGTTACTCGTGGGGACAGGCTAATGAAAAACTGTTTTTT	CASSYSWGQANEKLFF
TRBJ2-1	NA	NA	TRBV2	TGTGCCAGCAGACCACCTGGGTTTCTAGACAATGAGCAGTTCTTC	CASRPPGFLDNEQFF
TRBJ1-2	once	NA	TRBV7-8	TGTGCCAGCAGCCTCTCTGTCGCTAACTATGGCTACACCTTC	CASSLSVANYGYTF
TRBJ2-5	NA	NA	TRBV7-9	TGTGCCAGCAGCTTAGGAACAGGACCCCAAGAGACCCAGTACTTC	CASSLGTGPQETQYF
TRBJ2-5	NA	NA	TRBV30	TGTGCCTGGAGGGGGGTATTTCAAGAGACCCAGTACTTC	CAWRGVFQETQYF
TRBJ2-5	NA	NA	TRBV27	TGTGCCAGCAGCCACGGGGGCCCGGGGGAGACCCAGTACTTC	CASSHGGPGETQYF
TRBJ2-5	NA	NA	TRBV5-4	TGTGCCACTACCCCCCAGGGAGAGACCCAGTACTTC	CATTPQGETQYF
TRBJ2-3	NA	NA	TRBV24-1	TGTGCCACCAGTGATTTCCACGGGGATACGCAGTATTTT	CATSDFHGDTQYF
TRBJ2-7	NA	NA	TRBV10-2	TGCGCCAGCAGGACACCGTCCTACGAGCAGTACTTC	CASRTPSYEQYF